This T cell receptor (beta chain) is drawn from a study of CD4 T cells in relation to SARS-CoV-2 and coronaviruses (dated by TCRdb to the early 2020s). Regarding the complete study: In the ViraFEST assay, PBMCs were cultured with antigen for about eleven days, after which TCR beta CDR3s were sequenced to identify antigen-specific clonal expansions. The negative reference condition was either a culture with an HIV-1 Nef peptide pool or a culture with no peptide. Patient-derived lymphoblastoid cell lines were used to map the HLA restriction of shared crossreactive spike epitopes. At the level of individual TCR clonotypes, the study evaluated whether memory CD4+ T cells crossreact between the spike proteins of SARS-CoV-2 and those of common cold coronaviruses. The Adaptive Biotechnologies TCR-sequencing kit was used to sequence samples from three pre-COVID donors and the naive versus memory experiments, while other data came from Illumina-based sequencing. A different, Illumina-based TCR-beta assay was used to sequence expansion assays from other donors in the study. Broad study findings and their caveats: Because no donor provided both pre-pandemic and post-infection samples, tracing the source of pre-existing responses was limited. Crossreactivity analysis centred on spike protein, so crossreactivity against other viral proteins was not assessed. Compared with monoreactive clones, crossreactive clones had significantly weaker SARS-CoV-2-driven expansion, a result consistent with antigenic imprinting. Roughly 60% of donors had memory CD4+ clonotypes that crossrecognized SARS-CoV-2 and at least one common cold coronavirus spike. The study was constrained by small numbers of patients and of tested TCRs.

CD4+ T cells from unexposed donors were collected before the COVID-19 pandemic (2011-2018). After less than eleven days of culture, CD4+ T cells were isolated with the EasySep CD4+ T cell isolation kit. As far as cell numbers permitted, CD4+ T cells from unexposed donors were tested for reactivity against SARS-CoV-2 S and N as well as four spike pools from common cold coronaviruses. Each well received about 1.9 million PBMCs, cultured in IMDM supplemented with approximately 4.5% human AB serum and 9.5 to 10 IU/ml IL-2. Half of the culture medium was replaced with fresh IL-2-containing medium on days 3 and 7. In general, every peptide culture condition was set up in three replicate wells. The leukapheresis product used for the unexposed donors was purchased from a commercial source. PBMCs were isolated from leukapheresis product or whole blood by Ficoll-Paque PLUS gradient centrifugation. PBMCs were either used fresh in the expansion assay or cryopreserved at -140 degrees C. The QIAamp Micro DNA Kit was used to extract genomic DNA from the CD4+ T cells.

Library generation was performed with the immunoSEQ multiplex PCR assay. From the authors' description of their analysis: During preprocessing, nonproductive sequences were discarded, as were any CDR3s that did not begin with C, did not end with F or W, or were shorter than 7 amino acids. The MANAFEST web app identified antigen-specific clonotypes based on expansion compared with the reference and other culture wells. A clone was considered positive if the clone showed significant expansion compared with the reference culture in 2 of 3 replicate wells at an FDR below 0.05. A further requirement for positive clones was significant expansion compared with all other tandem wells, along with an odds ratio above 5. After three terminal residues were trimmed from each end, CDR3 homology was quantified as pairwise Levenshtein distance using the stringdist R package. TCRdb re-hosts the immuneACCESS table, in-frame sequences only. Its copies lack some clones; in the studies checked, an unresolved V gene accounts for under half of them, and the cause for the rest is not known. D and trimming come from the DNA, and the V and J calls and clone size come from that table. The sample table holds 25,000 or so clones, of which around 67% were seen once. 20% to 25% of the sample is taken by the ten largest.

The CDR3, cysteine through phenylalanine, is 18 amino acids long. CDR3 DNA only is kept here, 54 bases in frame from base 1. The germline V end is reduced by 3 bases and the J end by 4 bases; junction bases left unmatched: 14. CDR1 is given as SGHTA and CDR2 as FQGNSA, both from the germline V gene. A remark on this clone: Its antigen is currently not known. No base-level quality is on record; no much larger clone is a single base apart.

This TCR derives from a human donor in good health. The V and J genes are TRBV7-2 and TRBJ2-3; 9 middle bases align to TRBD2. Sequencing input: CD4+ T cells from PBMCs, cultured in vitro. The DNA sequence reads TGTGCCAGCAGCTTCGACCGCCGCCTAGCGGGAATGGCAGATACGCAGTATTTT. It translates to CASSFDRRLAGMADTQYF.